The rows below give T cell receptor beta chains drawn from one sample of a study of beta chain features in type 1 diabetes. Generated by immunoSEQ multiplex PCR, the TCRdb table keeps only in-frame clones and is missing some. Of nearly 700,000 clones detected, roughly an eighth appear once; the ten largest clones hold less than 0.025%. The sample taken for sequencing was naive CD4+ T cells from blood. Receptor source: a man aged 18 to 30 with type 1 diabetes. CDR3s include the opening cysteine and the closing phenylalanine or tryptophan. A D gene is named only where the DNA matches it firmly. A clone size is listed for some rows: how often the clone was seen (once, few, many), or a class if it is expanded.

abundance: -; len: 11; d_gene: -; j_gene: TRBJ2-7; v_gene: TRBV2; CDR3aa: CASMAVYEQYF; CDR3nt: TGTGCCAGCATGGCAGTTTACGAGCAGTACTTC
abundance: -; len: 16; d_gene: -; j_gene: TRBJ2-1; v_gene: TRBV18; CDR3aa: CASSPDEGQLYNEQFF; CDR3nt: TGTGCCAGCTCACCAGACGAAGGACAGCTTTACAATGAGCAGTTCTTC
abundance: -; len: 14; d_gene: -; j_gene: TRBJ2-5; v_gene: TRBV7-8; CDR3aa: CASTPGGGRETQYF; CDR3nt: TGTGCCAGCACCCCAGGGGGGGGCCGGGAGACCCAGTACTTC
abundance: few; len: 14; d_gene: -; j_gene: TRBJ2-7; v_gene: TRBV10-3; CDR3aa: CAISESTGTYEQYF; CDR3nt: TGTGCCATCAGTGAGTCAACAGGGACTTACGAGCAGTACTTC
abundance: -; len: 17; d_gene: -; j_gene: TRBJ2-2; v_gene: TRBV15; CDR3aa: CATSRDKGGRPTGELFF; CDR3nt: TGTGCCACCAGCAGAGATAAGGGGGGCCGACCCACCGGGGAGCTGTTTTTT
abundance: -; len: 14; d_gene: -; j_gene: TRBJ1-5; v_gene: TRBV30; CDR3aa: CAWSPNAGSQPQHF; CDR3nt: TGTGCCTGGAGCCCTAATGCAGGGTCTCAGCCCCAGCATTTT
abundance: few; len: 14; d_gene: TRBD1; j_gene: TRBJ1-2; v_gene: TRBV30; CDR3aa: CAWSVPGQGYGYTF; CDR3nt: TGTGCCTGGAGTGTACCGGGACAGGGGTACGGCTACACCTTC
abundance: few; len: 14; d_gene: -; j_gene: TRBJ2-7; v_gene: TRBV9; CDR3aa: CASSVLDNSYEQYF; CDR3nt: TGTGCCAGCAGCGTATTGGACAATTCCTACGAGCAGTACTTC
abundance: -; len: 13; d_gene: -; j_gene: TRBJ1-6; v_gene: TRBV30; CDR3aa: CAWSLQGHSPLHF; CDR3nt: TGTGCCTGGAGTTTACAGGGACATTCACCCCTCCACTTT
abundance: -; len: 16; d_gene: TRBD1; j_gene: TRBJ2-7; v_gene: TRBV7-8; CDR3aa: CASRPRDRPLTYEQYF; CDR3nt: TGTGCCAGCAGACCCCGGGACAGGCCTCTAACCTACGAGCAGTACTTC
abundance: -; len: 15; d_gene: TRBD2; j_gene: TRBJ2-3; v_gene: TRBV30; CDR3aa: CAWTGTSLFTDTQYF; CDR3nt: TGTGCCTGGACCGGGACTAGCCTATTCACAGATACGCAGTATTTT
abundance: -; len: 17; d_gene: TRBD2; j_gene: TRBJ2-1; v_gene: TRBV5-6; CDR3aa: CASSIHLGTSVYNEQFF; CDR3nt: TGTGCCAGCAGCATTCACTTGGGGACTAGCGTCTACAATGAGCAGTTCTTC
abundance: few; len: 19; d_gene: -; j_gene: TRBJ1-5; v_gene: TRBV4-1; CDR3aa: CASSQERGTGPYSNQPQHF; CDR3nt: TGCGCCAGCAGCCAAGAGAGAGGAACAGGGCCATATAGCAATCAGCCCCAGCATTTT